This TCR beta chain stems from a study of CD8+ T cells in alopecia areata. Study at large: Treated patients were given oral tofacitinib, which was dosed at 5 to 10 mg twice daily. General observations from the study: It was lesional scalp, especially alopecia totalis/universalis, that showed higher clonality than normal scalp.

Notes on this clone: The antigen is unknown.

V gave up 6 bases and J gave up 0 bases, with 12 bases separating them. Germline loops: CDR1 MNHEY, CDR2 SVGAGI. CDR3 size: 15 residues. RNA was extracted and reverse transcribed into cDNA as the sequencing template. The data were produced by immunoSEQ multiplex PCR, yet TCRdb's version contains in-frame clones alone and is incomplete. Of fewer than 80,000 clones listed, approximately 64% are singletons. A FACSAria was used to sort CD4+ and CD8+ T cells. These cells came from PBMCs. The input for sequencing was CD8+ T cells sorted from blood, taken at week 0. The clonotype originates from a human donor with alopecia areata. The genes are TRBV6-5 and TRBJ2-1; D is undetermined. The DNA for the CDR3 is TGTGCCAGCAGGATGAGCCATAGCTCCTACAATGAGCAGTTCTTC. This gives the protein CASRMSHSSYNEQFF.